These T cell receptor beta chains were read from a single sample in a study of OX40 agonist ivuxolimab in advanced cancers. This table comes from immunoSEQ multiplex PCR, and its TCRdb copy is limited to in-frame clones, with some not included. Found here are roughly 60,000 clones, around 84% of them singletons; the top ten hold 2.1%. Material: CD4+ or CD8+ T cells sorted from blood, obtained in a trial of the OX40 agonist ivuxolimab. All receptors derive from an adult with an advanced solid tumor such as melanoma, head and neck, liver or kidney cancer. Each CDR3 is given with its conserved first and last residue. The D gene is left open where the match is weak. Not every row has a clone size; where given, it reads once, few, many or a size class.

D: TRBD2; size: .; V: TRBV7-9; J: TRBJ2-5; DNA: TGTGCCAGCAGCTCGCCTAGCGGGAGTAAGACCCAGTACTTC; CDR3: CASSSPSGSKTQYF
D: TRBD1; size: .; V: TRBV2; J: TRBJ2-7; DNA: TGTGCCAGCGTGGACAGGGTCGGTGGCGAGCAGTACTTC; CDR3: CASVDRVGGEQYF
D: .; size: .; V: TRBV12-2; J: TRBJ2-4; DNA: TGTGCAAGTCGCTTAGCATCTCAGCGGAGCCGCTTAACCAAAAACATTCAGTACTTC; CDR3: CASRLASQRSRLTKNIQYF
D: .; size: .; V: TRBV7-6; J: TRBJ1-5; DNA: TGTGCCAGCAGCTTATACAGTCTGGGCAATCAGCCCCAGCATTTT; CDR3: CASSLYSLGNQPQHF
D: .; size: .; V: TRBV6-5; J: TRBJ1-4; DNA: TGTGCCAGCATGGGGGGAGGGCCTAATGAAAAACTGTTTTTT; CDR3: CASMGGGPNEKLFF
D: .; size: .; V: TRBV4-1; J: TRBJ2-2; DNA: TGCGCCAGCAGCTTGGGAGCGAACACCGGGGAGCTGTTTTTT; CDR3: CASSLGANTGELFF
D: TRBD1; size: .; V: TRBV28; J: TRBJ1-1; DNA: TGTGCCAGCAGGATAACAGGGGCCCCAGCTTTCTTT; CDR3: CASRITGAPAFF
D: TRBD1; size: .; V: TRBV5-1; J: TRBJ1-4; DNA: TGCGCCAGCAGCCCCCGGGACAGTGTTAATGAAAAACTGTTTTTT; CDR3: CASSPRDSVNEKLFF
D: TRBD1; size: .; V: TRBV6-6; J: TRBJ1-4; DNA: TGTGCCAGCAGCAAGACAGGGGGGGAAAAACTGTTTTTT; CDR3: CASSKTGGEKLFF
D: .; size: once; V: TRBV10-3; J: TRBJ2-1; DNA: TGTGCCATCGGCCGCGATAGCAATGAGCAGTTCTTC; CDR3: CAIGRDSNEQFF
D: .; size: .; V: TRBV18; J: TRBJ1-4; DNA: TGTGCCAGCTCCCGCTCCACAGAGTTTAATGAAAAACTGTTTTTT; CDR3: CASSRSTEFNEKLFF
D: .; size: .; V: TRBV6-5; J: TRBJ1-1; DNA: TGTGCCAGCAGGTCCACAGGGTTAGAAGCTTTCTTT; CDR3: CASRSTGLEAFF
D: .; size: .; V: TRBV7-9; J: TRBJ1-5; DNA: TGTGCCAGCAGCTCCGGGGATTGGATTGGCAATCAGCCCCAGCATTTT; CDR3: CASSSGDWIGNQPQHF
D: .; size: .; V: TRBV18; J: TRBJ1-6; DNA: TGTGCCAGCTCACCACTAGGACAAGATAATTCACCCCTCCACTTT; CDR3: CASSPLGQDNSPLHF
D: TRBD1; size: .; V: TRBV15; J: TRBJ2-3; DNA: TGTGCCACCAGCCACACTGAAAAAACAGGGGGCACAGATACGCAGTATTTT; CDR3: CATSHTEKTGGTDTQYF
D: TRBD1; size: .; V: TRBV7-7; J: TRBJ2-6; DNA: TGTGCTAGCAGCTTATTACCGGGACAGGGAGTTTCTGGGGCCAACGTCCTGACTTTC; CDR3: CASSLLPGQGVSGANVLTF
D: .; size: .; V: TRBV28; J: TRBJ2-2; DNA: TGTGCCAGCAGTTTAGGGGGCACGAACACCGGGGAGCTGTTTTTT; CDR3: CASSLGGTNTGELFF
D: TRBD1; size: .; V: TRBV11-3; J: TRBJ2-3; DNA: TGTGCCAGCAGCTGGGGACAGGGGGTTGGAGCAGATACGCAGTATTTT; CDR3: CASSWGQGVGADTQYF
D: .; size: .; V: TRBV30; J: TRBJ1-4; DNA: TGTGCCTGGAGTTCCCGGGAAGGGTTTAACGAAAAACTGTTTTTT; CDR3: CAWSSREGFNEKLFF
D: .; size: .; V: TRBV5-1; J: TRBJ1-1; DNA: TGCGCCAGCAGCTTGGTTCAAGTGAACACTGAAGCTTTCTTT; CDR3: CASSLVQVNTEAFF
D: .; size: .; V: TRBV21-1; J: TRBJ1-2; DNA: TGTGCCAGCAGCACCCTGGGACAGGGGAAATATGGCTACACCTTC; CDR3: CASSTLGQGKYGYTF
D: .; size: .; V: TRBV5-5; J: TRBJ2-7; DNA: TGTGCCAGCAGCTCTGAGTACGAGCAGTACTTC; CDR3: CASSSEYEQYF
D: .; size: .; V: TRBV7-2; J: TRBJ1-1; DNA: TGTGCCAGCAGCTTTTCAGTGAACACTGAAGCTTTCTTT; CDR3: CASSFSVNTEAFF
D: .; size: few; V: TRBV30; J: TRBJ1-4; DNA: TGTGCCTGGAGGGCAAGGGTCACTAATGAAAAACTGTTTTTT; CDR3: CAWRARVTNEKLFF
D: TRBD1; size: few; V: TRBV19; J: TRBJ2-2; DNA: TGTGCCAGTAGTGGGGGACAGGGATTCACCGGGGAGCTGTTTTTT; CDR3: CASSGGQGFTGELFF